Detailed here is one T cell receptor (beta chain). The sample originates from a study of blood T cells in healthy people across ages. The CDR3 is made up of 15 amino acids. J lost 1 base, V lost 5 bases, and 6 bases had no gene match. At least 6 million PBMCs were isolated per sample. A second PCR of roughly 7 to 11 cycles used a sample-barcoded 5' primer and a J-beta primer mix. A template-switch adaptor with 12 random nucleotides tagged each cDNA molecule. TCRdb independently ran MiXCR on the 5' RACE reads; one entry per CDR3 protein. The sample consists of 550,000 to 700,000 distinct CDR3 sequences, 25% to 30% of them appearing once.

This chain joins TRBV12-3 or TRBV12-4 and TRBJ2-3; TRBD1 aligns across 7 bases. The sequence came from a woman in her 70s in good health. The material sequenced was blood. The CDR3 DNA reads as TGTGCCAGCAGTCCCGGGACAGCAGGCACAGATACGCAGTATTTT. It specifies CASSPGTAGTDTQYF.